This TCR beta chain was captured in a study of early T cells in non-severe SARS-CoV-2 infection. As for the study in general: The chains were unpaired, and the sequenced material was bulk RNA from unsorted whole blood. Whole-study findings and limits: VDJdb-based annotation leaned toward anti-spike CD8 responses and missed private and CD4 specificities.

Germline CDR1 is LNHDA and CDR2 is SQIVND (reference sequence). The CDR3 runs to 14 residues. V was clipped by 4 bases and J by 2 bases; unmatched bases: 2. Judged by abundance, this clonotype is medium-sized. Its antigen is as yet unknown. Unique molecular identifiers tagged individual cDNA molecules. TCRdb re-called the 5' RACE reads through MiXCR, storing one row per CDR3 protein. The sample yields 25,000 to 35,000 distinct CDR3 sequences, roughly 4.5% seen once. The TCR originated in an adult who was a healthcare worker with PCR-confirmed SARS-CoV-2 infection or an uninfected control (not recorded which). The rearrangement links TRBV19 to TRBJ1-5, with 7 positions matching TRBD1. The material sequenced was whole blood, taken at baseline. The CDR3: CASSTTGGNQPQHF. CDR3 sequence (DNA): TGTGCCAGTAGTACAACAGGGGGCAATCAGCCCCAGCATTTT.